This TCR beta chain was found in a study of T cell repertoires in cytomegalovirus infection (dated by TCRdb to the late 2010s). Notes on the research overall: Donor HLA type was relevant to the analysis, because carriage of CMV infection together with the matching HLA type was indicated by public TCR beta signatures.

Broad study findings and their caveats: The ex vivo response was dominated by HLA-C-restricted CMV-specific TCR beta clonotypes, which also provided the single most frequent clonotype in two of eight donors. Carriers of CMV infection plus the relevant HLA type were discriminated by the cumulative frequency of public TCR beta family members in the study cohort and in an independent approximately 340-donor cohort.

The instrument was an Illumina HiSeq 1500. TCRdb reworked the public reads: Q25 trimming with fastp, MiXCR clone assembly, productive beta chains retained. Rows with a matching CDR3 protein are joined into one entry that keeps the most common DNA and genes. In all, the sample holds fewer than 200,000 distinct CDR3 sequences, and approximately 15% of those were seen once. 25% to 30% of the sample belongs to the ten largest clones. The sample holds a few counts of this clonotype. Its antigen remains unidentified. It has no much larger one-base neighbor in the sample; base qualities were not kept. CDR1 LNHNV and CDR2 YYDKDF were looked up in the germline V gene (reference sequence). Inclusive of the bounding cysteine and phenylalanine, the CDR3 is 16 residues long. The sequence is cut down to CDR3 DNA, 48 bases in frame from base 1. V ends up 5 bases short and J 1 base short, with an unmatched junction base count of 7.

The specimen was PBMCs. The V and J genes are TRBV15 and TRBJ2-3, with 9 central nucleotides matching TRBD1. The TCR sequence derives from a human donor in good health (CMV status not recorded). Some clones in this sample may be carry-over from other donors' samples. The DNA sequence reads TGTGCCACCAGCGGGCTGGACAGGGGTCGCACAGATACGCAGTATTTT. Its translation reads: CATSGLDRGRTDTQYF.